Here is one T cell receptor beta chain with its context. The antigen is not known. This sample was taken from a study of T cells in Graves' hyperthyroidism and ophthalmopathy. Whole-study results and caveats: Most expanded thyroid clonotypes above 0.001 recurred in blood.

The TCR beta CDR3 regions underwent amplification using RNA transcripts as the source. In the first-round RT-PCR of the TCR CDR3, the HTBI primer set was used. TCRdb passed the multiplex PCR reads through MiXCR, listing each CDR3 protein once. The table records approximately 490,000 distinct CDR3 sequences, 22% of them present only once. Clinical Activity Scores of at least 3, NOSPECS grades of at least 4 and durations under 3 months characterized ophthalmopathy patients. The CDR3 runs 14 residues. Germline-derived CDR1 and CDR2 are SGHKS and YYEKEE (reference sequence). The J segment lost 4 bases and the V segment lost 4 bases, leaving 4 bases of the junction unmatched.

The sequence derives from a woman aged 70-85 years with Graves' ophthalmopathy. The chain recombines TRBV5-5 with TRBJ2-2; 7 positions match TRBD1. The material sequenced was blood. CDR3 bases: TGTGCCAGCAGCACCGGGACAGTCACCGGGGAGCTGTTTTTT. Protein sequence: CASSTGTVTGELFF.